This T cell receptor beta chain derives from a study of blood T cell repertoires in COVID-19. Study summary: Samples representing acute and convalescent COVID-19 were sourced from the United States, Italy and Spain.

In the original processing: Amplification from reference gene primers served as the basis for estimated nucleated cell counts. The assay was immunoSEQ multiplex PCR, and TCRdb's table has in-frame clones only and misses some. The V and J calls and the clone size are those of that table, but D and trimming were determined from the DNA. The profile shows approximately 190,000 clones, approximately 90% of them singletons. Germline trimming cut 5 bases from V and 9 bases from J; bases unmatched to any gene: 7. The germline V gene encodes CDR1 LGHDT and CDR2 YNNKEL (reference sequence). This CDR3 spans 14 amino acids.

This receptor was taken from a woman aged 40 to 50 who had recovered from COVID-19. The rearrangement links TRBV3-1 (or the pseudogene TRBV3-2) to TRBJ2-7, with 13 nucleotides matching TRBD2. The sample consisted of peripheral blood. In nucleotides, the CDR3 is TGTGCCAGCAGCGATGGACTAGCGGGAGAGGGGCAGTACTTC. Its translation: CASSDGLAGEGQYF.